This TCR beta chain was sequenced for a study of T cell responses to AZD1222 COVID-19 vaccine. The J segment lost 6 bases and the V segment lost 3 bases, leaving 10 bases of the junction unmatched. The CDR3 length is 16 residues. CDR1 LNHDA and CDR2 SQIVND come from the germline V gene (reference sequence). Regarding this clone: Its antigen is unknown.

Assay: immunoSEQ multiplex PCR; the TCRdb copy retains only in-frame clones and omits some. The data show 140,000 to 150,000 clones, roughly 85% seen once. Points from the study as a whole: Unmutated variant regions are reportedly targeted by nearly half of spike-specific TCRs.

Sequencing used peripheral blood, obtained on day 0 of AZD1222 vaccination. This rearrangement joins TRBV19 to TRBJ1-5; 8 bases agree with TRBD1. This receptor was identified in an adult in good health. This CDR3 reads CASSIPLPGGGQPQHF. The CDR3 nucleotides are TGTGCCAGTAGTATCCCACTACCAGGGGGCGGTCAGCCCCAGCATTTT.